This T cell receptor beta chain appears in the sequencing data of a study of shared clonotypes between healthy human individuals. In the original analysis: ImmunoSEQ output lacked quality scores and full-length reads, limiting matched filtering. Sequenced by immunoSEQ multiplex PCR; TCRdb stores in-frame clones only, minus some. The DNA gave D and trimming, while V, J and clone size come from that table. Among roughly 570,000 clones, 95% to 98% were seen once, and the ten largest hold less than 0.35%. The naive CD8 subset, CD45RO-negative cells positively selected for CCR7, excluded terminally differentiated effector memory CD45RA+ cells. Germline V gives CDR1 SGHRS, CDR2 YFSETQ. This CDR3 contains 15 residues. V was pared by 0 bases and J by 4 bases, with 14 bases between.

This clonotype was sampled from a man younger than 40 in good health. Material for sequencing was naive CD8+ T cells sorted from blood. The chain combines TRBV5-1 with TRBJ2-7, with D perhaps matching TRBD1 or TRBD2 (5 bases each). As DNA, the CDR3 is TGCGCCAGCAGCTTGGAACCCGCCGAGGGGTACGAGCAGTACTTC. It is translated as CASSLEPAEGYEQYF.